This is a list of T cell receptor beta chains from one sample in a study of cytomegalovirus exposure and HLA in healthy donors. Clones were sequenced by immunoSEQ multiplex PCR, and TCRdb holds only the in-frame ones, with some missing. The sample lists approximately 170,000 clones, less than 80% occurring once. Sequencing input: PBMCs. These TCRs come from a middle-aged man in good health and CMV-seronegative. CDR3s include the opening cysteine and the closing phenylalanine or tryptophan. The D gene is left open where the match is weak. Rows give clone size only sometimes, using once, few, many, or a class for an expanded clone.

V gene,J gene,clone size,D gene,CDR3 protein,CDR3 DNA
TRBV15,TRBJ2-7,-,TRBD2,CATSGLGTSGNHEQYF,TGTGCCACCAGCGGGTTGGGGACTAGCGGGAACCACGAGCAGTACTTC
TRBV6-1,TRBJ1-6,few,-,CASRGALLHF,TGTGCCAGCCGAGGTGCGCTCCTCCACTTT
TRBV28,TRBJ2-7,-,-,CASSLAGYEQYF,TGTGCCAGCAGTTTAGCGGGTTACGAGCAGTACTTC
TRBV5-1,TRBJ1-2,few,-,CASSPWSGYGYTF,TGCGCCAGCAGCCCCTGGAGTGGGTATGGCTACACCTTC
TRBV9,TRBJ2-3,once,TRBD2,CASSFTGGRTDTQYF,TGTGCCAGCAGTTTTACGGGGGGGCGCACAGATACGCAGTATTTT
TRBV30,TRBJ1-4,-,-,CALDTPPATNEKLFF,TGTGCCTTGGACACCCCCCCTGCCACTAATGAAAAACTGTTTTTT
TRBV5-5,TRBJ2-7,-,-,CASSLAWGNYEQYF,TGTGCCAGCAGCTTGGCTTGGGGCAACTACGAGCAGTACTTC
TRBV15,TRBJ2-7,-,TRBD2,CATSRGRGVEQYF,TGTGCCACCAGCAGAGGCCGGGGGGTCGAGCAGTACTTC
TRBV28,TRBJ1-5,few,-,CASRGPRGGLRRQPQHF,TGTGCCAGCAGAGGACCAAGGGGGGGCTTAAGAAGGCAGCCCCAGCATTTT
TRBV7-9,TRBJ2-2,few,-,CASSPRGDRERELFF,TGTGCCAGCAGCCCACGCGGGGACAGAGAACGGGAGCTGTTTTTT
TRBV19,TRBJ1-2,few,-,CASSIGLGANYGYTF,TGTGCCAGTAGTATAGGTCTGGGAGCTAACTATGGCTACACCTTC
TRBV4-1,TRBJ2-1,once,TRBD1,CASSLGTVYNEQFF,TGCGCCAGCAGCCTCGGGACAGTCTACAATGAGCAGTTCTTC
TRBV5-1,TRBJ2-5,few,-,CASSLLADYLETQYF,TGCGCCAGCAGCTTGTTGGCGGACTATTTGGAGACCCAGTACTTC
TRBV5-1,TRBJ2-3,few,TRBD2,CASSLEGSGGTDTQYF,TGCGCCAGCAGCTTGGAGGGTAGCGGGGGCACAGATACGCAGTATTTT
TRBV18,TRBJ2-3,-,TRBD2,CASSPPLAGGPHTDTQYF,TGTGCCAGCTCACCACCTCTAGCGGGGGGGCCGCACACAGATACGCAGTATTTT
TRBV7-2,TRBJ1-1,-,-,CASSQGRGNTEAFF,TGTGCCAGCAGCCAAGGACGGGGGAACACTGAAGCTTTCTTT
TRBV30,TRBJ2-2,-,TRBD2,CAWNSGRATGELFF,TGTGCCTGGAATAGCGGGAGGGCAACCGGGGAGCTGTTTTTT
TRBV10-3,TRBJ2-1,once,-,CAISVEASYNEQFF,TGTGCCATCAGTGTTGAGGCGTCCTACAATGAGCAGTTCTTC
TRBV18,TRBJ1-2,few,TRBD1,CASSQLDREDGYTF,TGTGCCAGCTCACAACTGGACAGGGAGGATGGCTACACCTTC
TRBV6-6,TRBJ2-7,-,TRBD1,CASSYQGVEQYF,TGTGCCAGCAGTTACCAGGGGGTCGAGCAGTACTTC
TRBV6-1,TRBJ2-5,-,-,CASSEMGVETQYF,TGTGCCAGCAGTGAGATGGGAGTCGAGACCCAGTACTTC
TRBV5-6,TRBJ2-6,-,-,CASSFRGFGANVLTF,TGTGCCAGCAGCTTCCGGGGGTTTGGGGCCAACGTCCTGACTTTC
TRBV7-9,TRBJ1-1,-,-,CASSLGTANTEAFF,TGTGCCAGCAGCTTAGGCACAGCGAACACTGAAGCTTTCTTT
TRBV2,TRBJ1-3,few,-,CASRRTVQLSGNTIYF,TGTGCCAGCAGGAGGACAGTCCAACTATCTGGAAACACCATATATTTT
TRBV7-8,TRBJ2-3,few,-,CASSLVSGDTQYF,TGTGCCAGCAGCTTAGTTAGCGGCGATACGCAGTATTTT
TRBV10-3,TRBJ2-7,-,TRBD2,CATTGLAGVLYEQYF,TGTGCCACTACCGGACTAGCGGGAGTACTCTACGAGCAGTACTTC
TRBV7-9,TRBJ2-5,-,TRBD1,CASSLRTGQETQYF,TGTGCCAGCAGCTTACGGACAGGTCAAGAGACCCAGTACTTC
TRBV27,TRBJ1-1,-,TRBD1,CASSSGQGWNTEAFF,TGTGCCAGCAGTTCAGGACAGGGCTGGAACACTGAAGCTTTCTTT
TRBV14,TRBJ2-2,-,-,CASSLGGNTGELFF,TGTGCCAGCAGCCTTGGAGGGAACACCGGGGAGCTGTTTTTT
TRBV6-9,TRBJ1-5,few,-,CASSYALAVYSRGEGPQHF,TGTGCCAGCAGTTACGCTCTGGCGGTCTATAGTCGCGGGGAGGGGCCCCAGCATTTT
TRBV7-3,TRBJ2-1,-,-,CASSPTVGDNNEQFF,TGTGCCAGCAGCCCAACTGTGGGGGACAACAATGAGCAGTTCTTC
TRBV4-2,TRBJ2-3,-,-,CASSQDPRGSTDTQYF,TGTGCCAGCAGCCAAGATCCGCGCGGGAGCACAGATACGCAGTATTTT
TRBV30,TRBJ2-7,-,TRBD1,CAWSEQGPWEQYF,TGTGCCTGGAGTGAACAGGGGCCGTGGGAGCAGTACTTC
TRBV19,TRBJ1-1,-,-,CASSEGTRTEAFF,TGTGCCAGTAGTGAGGGTACTCGGACTGAAGCTTTCTTT
TRBV2,TRBJ1-2,-,TRBD1,CASSGQGASGYTF,TGTGCCAGCAGCGGTCAGGGGGCAAGTGGCTACACCTTC
TRBV6-5,TRBJ1-1,-,TRBD1,CASSSIWTGENTEAFF,TGTGCCAGCAGTTCCATATGGACAGGGGAGAACACTGAAGCTTTCTTT
TRBV6-6,TRBJ1-4,-,-,CASSYGDRWNEKLFF,TGTGCCAGCAGTTACGGAGACAGGTGGAATGAAAAACTGTTTTTT
TRBV7-7,TRBJ2-1,-,TRBD1,CASSLEGASTTGWFF,TGTGCCAGCAGCTTAGAGGGGGCCAGTACCACCGGATGGTTCTTC
TRBV19,TRBJ1-2,-,-,CASGPLYGYTF,TGTGCCAGTGGGCCCTTATATGGCTACACCTTC
TRBV6-5,TRBJ1-4,few,TRBD1,CASSYSGQEAEKLFF,TGTGCCAGCAGTTACTCGGGACAGGAGGCGGAAAAACTGTTTTTT
TRBV7-8,TRBJ1-5,-,-,CASSLALHRVYSNQPQHF,TGTGCCAGCAGCTTAGCGCTACACAGGGTTTATAGCAATCAGCCCCAGCATTTT
TRBV19,TRBJ1-5,few,-,CASSRARDNQPQHF,TGTGCCAGTAGTAGGGCCAGGGACAATCAGCCCCAGCATTTT
TRBV25-1,TRBJ2-7,-,-,CASSERGGYEQYF,TGTGCCAGCAGTGAGCGGGGAGGCTACGAGCAGTACTTC
TRBV23-1,TRBJ2-7,-,-,CASSTPSRGQPKEQYF,TGCGCCAGCAGCACCCCCTCGCGGGGCCAACCCAAAGAGCAGTACTTC
TRBV6-5,TRBJ2-2,-,TRBD1,CASSTGVGELFF,TGTGCCAGCAGTACAGGGGTCGGGGAGCTGTTTTTT
TRBV7-9,TRBJ2-4,-,-,CSSSPSGTISPTGIQYF,TGTTCCAGCAGCCCATCCGGGACGATCAGCCCGACAGGCATTCAGTACTTC
TRBV15,TRBJ1-5,-,-,CATRPSGGLGQPQHF,TGTGCCACCAGGCCCTCCGGGGGGTTAGGACAGCCCCAGCATTTT
TRBV27,TRBJ1-1,-,-,CASRKQLNTEAFF,TGTGCCAGCAGGAAACAACTGAACACTGAAGCTTTCTTT
TRBV2,TRBJ2-7,once,TRBD1,CASSRTGQGTYEQYF,TGTGCCAGCAGCAGAACGGGACAGGGGACCTACGAGCAGTACTTC
TRBV4-1,TRBJ1-6,-,-,CASSQESRGTLHF,TGCGCCAGCAGCCAAGAGAGCCGGGGTACCCTCCACTTT
TRBV6-1,TRBJ2-3,-,TRBD1,CASRDRGNTQYF,TGTGCCAGCCGGGACAGAGGGAATACGCAGTATTTT
TRBV28,TRBJ2-1,-,-,CASSLANSYNEQFF,TGTGCCAGCAGTTTGGCAAATTCCTACAATGAGCAGTTCTTC
TRBV10-3,TRBJ1-4,-,-,CAIRASGDEKLFF,TGTGCCATCAGGGCATCAGGGGACGAAAAACTGTTTTTT